These 29 T cell receptor beta chains share one sample of origin, sequenced in a study of T cell responses to AZD1222 COVID-19 vaccine. The protocol was immunoSEQ multiplex PCR, while the TCRdb copy is restricted to in-frame clones and leaves out a portion. The sample holds around 100,000 clones, about 86% seen once. The material was peripheral blood, obtained on day 0 of AZD1222 vaccination. The receptors originated from an adult in good health.

V gene TRBV7-3 combines with J gene TRBJ2-6, with D unresolved. Trimming took off 5 bases at V and 4 bases at J, with 6 bases between the two ends. Germline V gives CDR1 SGHTA, CDR2 FQGTGA. This CDR3 contains 13 residues. The CDR3 nucleotides are TGTGCCAGCAGCCCAAACGGGGCCAACGTCCTGACTTTC. Translation gives CASSPNGANVLTF. The whole variable domain, filled in from reference TRBV7-3 and TRBJ2-6, reads GAGVSQTPSNKVTEKGKYVELRCDPISGHTALYWYRQSLGQGPEFLIYFQGTGAADDSGLPNDRFFAVRPEGSVSTLKIQRTERGDSAVYLCASSPNGANVLTFGAGSRLTVL.

This chain uses TRBV12-3 or TRBV12-4 with TRBJ1-2; D is unclear. The V gene lost 1 base and the J gene lost 4 bases, with 7 bases spanning the gap. The CDR3 consists of 13 residues. The CDR3 sequence is CASSLGQPYGYTF. The CDR3 DNA reads as TGTGCCAGCAGTTTAGGCCAGCCCTATGGCTACACCTTC.

The chain uses TRBV11-3 and TRBJ2-3; tentative D call: TRBD1 (5 bases). Germline V gives CDR1 SGHNT, CDR2 YENEEA. The ends were cut back, 5 bases at V and 2 bases at J, with 11 bases in the middle. The CDR3 runs to 14 residues. In DNA, the CDR3 is TGTGCCAGCAGCGCTCAGGGATACACAGATACGCAGTATTTT. This translates into CASSAQGYTDTQYF.

The rearrangement links TRBV29-1 to TRBJ1-2, with 7 bases identical to TRBD1. Germline assignment: CDR1 SQVTM and CDR2 ANQGSEA. The CDR3 extends over 13 amino acids. The V gene end was trimmed by 1 base and the J gene end by 6 bases; junction bases not matched to a gene: 5. CDR3: CSVEVRDRDGYTF. DNA for the CDR3: TGCAGCGTTGAAGTGAGGGACAGAGATGGCTACACCTTC.

This clone was found once. The chain has TRBV28 and TRBJ2-5, with D maybe TRBD1 (5 bases). The V end lost 7 bases, the J end lost 5 bases, and 14 bases lay between the germline ends. This CDR3 has 13 residues. Per germline, CDR1 MDHEN and CDR2 SYDVKM. Here the CDR3 reads CASKKGSGETQYF. CDR3 coding DNA: TGTGCCAGCAAGAAGGGGTCCGGGGAGACCCAGTACTTC.

The genes are TRBV7-9 and TRBJ2-4; no definite D call. Germline V gives CDR1 SEHNR, CDR2 FQNEAQ (reference sequence). The CDR3 is made up of 14 amino acids. V dropped 4 bases and J dropped 0 bases, with 7 bases sitting between them. The CDR3 here is CASSYQLAKNIQYF. The CDR3 DNA is TGTGCCAGCAGCTACCAGCTAGCCAAAAACATTCAGTACTTC.

The rearrangement joins TRBV18 to TRBJ1-2; D is uncertain. The CDR3 is 12 amino acids. Germline assignment: CDR1 KGHSH and CDR2 LQKENI. V lost 0 bases and J 7 bases, leaving 6 bases between the germline ends. CDR3: CASSPPAGGYTF. CDR3 in DNA: TGTGCCAGCTCACCACCGGCGGGTGGCTACACCTTC.

The table lists this clone with a count of one. This chain links TRBV7-9 with TRBJ1-1, with a possible D match to TRBD1 (6 bases). CDR1 and CDR2 from the germline V gene are SEHNR and FQNEAQ (reference sequence). The CDR3 has 14 amino acids. V was cut by 5 bases and J by 5 bases, with 15 bases left in between. Written as DNA, the CDR3 is TGTGCCAGCAGCCTAGGGGGGATCAGAACTGAAGCTTTCTTT. Protein product: CASSLGGIRTEAFF.

This sequence joins TRBV18 and TRBJ1-2, with TRBD1 as a possible D gene (6 bases). V lost 2 bases, J lost 7 bases, and 11 bases lay in between. CDR1 is KGHSH and CDR2 is LQKENI in the germline V gene. The CDR3 is made up of 13 amino acids. The DNA for the CDR3 is TGTGCCAGCTCACCAGCAGGGACATTTGGCTACACCTTC. As protein: CASSPAGTFGYTF.

The V and J genes are TRBV3-1 (or the pseudogene TRBV3-2) and TRBJ2-7, with no clear D. The CDR3 totals 14 residues. CDR1 LGHDT and CDR2 YNNKEL come from the germline V gene (reference sequence). Trimming removed 4 bases from V and 7 bases from J, with 17 bases in between. CDR3 sequence reads: CASSLPVPTGEQYF. The CDR3 bases are TGTGCCAGCAGCCTTCCTGTCCCCACCGGTGAGCAGTACTTC.

The genes are TRBV27 and TRBJ1-1, with D hard to call. The CDR3 consists of 15 residues. The germline CDR1 and CDR2 sequences are MNHEY and SMNVEV (reference sequence). Trimming took 5 bases from V and 0 from J, leaving 13 bases between them. The chain's CDR3 is CASSPRAIMNTEAFF. The CDR3 bases are TGTGCCAGCAGTCCTCGGGCCATTATGAACACTGAAGCTTTCTTT.

This chain joins TRBV27 and TRBJ1-2, with D tentatively TRBD1 (5 bases). The CDR3 consists of 14 residues. Germline V gene lookup returns CDR1 MNHEY and CDR2 SMNVEV (reference sequence). The V and J ends lost 7 bases and 2 bases respectively, with 14 bases between them. This CDR3 reads CASKQATANYGYTF. The CDR3 nucleotides read TGTGCCAGCAAACAAGCGACAGCGAACTATGGCTACACCTTC.

The rearrangement joins TRBV12-3 or TRBV12-4 to TRBJ1-5; D unclear. V lost 2 bases, J lost 7 bases, and 6 bases lay in between. This CDR3 comprises 12 residues. The CDR3 region has the DNA TGTGCCAGCAGTTTATTCTCCCAGCCCCAGCATTTT. Its protein product is CASSLFSQPQHF.

The chain employs TRBV27 and TRBJ1-2, with D perhaps matching TRBD1 (5 bases). The germline V and J ends were trimmed by 4 bases and 7 bases, with 13 bases remaining between them. The CDR3 extends over 13 amino acids. Germline loops: CDR1 MNHEY, CDR2 SMNVEV (reference sequence). Here the CDR3 DNA reads TGTGCCAGCAGTTCTAAGGGGCGTGGTGGCTACACCTTC. As protein: CASSSKGRGGYTF.

This clone has only a few counts. The CDR3 nucleotides are TGTGCCAGCAGTTACTCGCGGGGACAGGGGGCCTATGAGCAGTTCTTC. Translated: CASSYSRGQGAYEQFF. This rearrangement joins TRBV6-5 to TRBJ2-1; 12 bases align to TRBD1. V dropped 0 bases and J dropped 8; count of bases not matched to a gene: 5. The germline CDR1 and CDR2 sequences are MNHEY and SVGAGI. CDR3 length: 16 amino acids.

This clone appeared a few times. The chain combines TRBV19 with TRBJ1-1, with D perhaps matching TRBD1 (5 bases). This CDR3 comprises 13 residues. Germline CDR1 LNHDA, CDR2 SQIVND (reference sequence). The V and J ends lost 6 bases and 3 bases respectively, with 11 bases between them. For the CDR3, the DNA is TGTGCCAGTAGAAACCCGGGGGACACTGAAGCTTTCTTT. This encodes CASRNPGDTEAFF.

J is TRBJ2-7 and V is TRBV28, with D perhaps assigned TRBD1 or TRBD2 (6 bases each). In germline, CDR1 is MDHEN, CDR2 SYDVKM. V was pared by 2 bases and J by 0 bases, with 11 bases between. The CDR3 totals 15 residues. Written as DNA, the CDR3 is TGTGCCAGCAGTTTAGGGGGGCTAAGCTCCTACGAGCAGTACTTC. Translated: CASSLGGLSSYEQYF. The whole variable domain, remainder taken from reference TRBV28 and TRBJ2-7, is DVKVTQSSRYLVKRTGEKVFLECVQDMDHENMFWYRQDPGLGLRLIYFSYDVKMKEKGDIPEGYSVSREKKERFSLILESASTNQTSMYLCASSLGGLSSYEQYFGPGTRLTVT.

The chain is built from TRBV2 and TRBJ2-3; maybe TRBD1 (6 bases). CDR1 SNHLY and CDR2 FYNNEI come from the germline V gene. Trimming took 4 bases from V and 4 from J, leaving 12 bases between them. This CDR3 has 14 amino acids. The CDR3 sequence is CASSAGRGSDTQYF. CDR3 nucleotide sequence: TGTGCCAGCAGTGCAGGTAGGGGGTCAGATACGCAGTATTTT. The full variable domain, rest sourced from reference TRBV2 and TRBJ2-3, is EPEVTQTPSHQVTQMGQEVILRCVPISNHLYFYWYRQILGQKVEFLVSFYNNEISEKSEIFDDQFSVERPDGSNFTLKIRSTKLEDSAMYFCASSAGRGSDTQYFGPGTRLTVL.

This clone was observed a single time. V is TRBV11-3 and J is TRBJ2-5; D ambiguous. The V end lost 4 bases, the J end lost 5 bases, and 8 bases lay between the germline ends. In germline, CDR1 is SGHNT, CDR2 YENEEA. There are 12 residues in the CDR3. CDR3 in DNA: TGTGCCAGCAGCTCGAGTGCTGAGACCCAGTACTTC. Amino acids: CASSSSAETQYF.

The sample holds one count of this clone. J is TRBJ1-2 and V is TRBV5-1; 10 bases map to TRBD1. Germline V gene lookup returns CDR1 SGHRS and CDR2 YFSETQ. CDR3 length: 16 amino acids. The junction had 8 bases not matched to a gene; V was cut back by 3 bases and J by 3 bases. Here the CDR3 reads CASSYGTGEDYYGYTF. The CDR3 DNA reads as TGCGCCAGCAGCTACGGGACAGGGGAAGATTACTATGGCTACACCTTC.

The chain joins TRBV19 to TRBJ1-5, with D perhaps TRBD1 (5 bases). Trimming cost V 3 bases and J 3 bases, with 9 bases left between them. The CDR3 spans 14 residues. In germline, CDR1 is LNHDA, CDR2 SQIVND (reference sequence). CDR3 in amino acids: CASSIRGINQPQHF. Written as DNA, the CDR3 is TGTGCCAGTAGTATCCGGGGGATCAATCAGCCCCAGCATTTT.

The CDR3 coding sequence is TGTGCCAGCAGCTTAGGGCTAGCGGGATTTGAGACCCAGTACTTC. Translation: CASSLGLAGFETQYF. The chain uses TRBV7-2 and TRBJ2-5; 9 nucleotides agree with TRBD2. The CDR3 is made up of 15 amino acids. The germline CDR1 and CDR2 sequences are SGHTA and FQGNSA. V was clipped by 1 base and J by 5 bases; unmatched bases: 5.

This sequence joins TRBV7-8 and TRBJ1-3; D perhaps matches TRBD1 (5 bases). CDR1 is SGHVS and CDR2 is FQNEAQ in the germline V gene. This CDR3 spans 16 amino acids. V was trimmed by 7 bases and J by 0 bases, leaving 16 bases between them. CDR3 residues: CASTPLTGISGNTIYF. The CDR3 nucleotides read TGTGCCAGCACCCCCCTAACAGGAATCTCTGGAAACACCATATATTTT.

In nucleotides, the CDR3 is TGTGCCAGCAGTGGACAGGGTCCCTATCAGCCCCAGCATTTT. It translates to CASSGQGPYQPQHF. V and J are TRBV6-2 or TRBV6-3 and TRBJ1-5; 8 bases line up with TRBD1. This CDR3 is 14 amino acids long. The V gene's germline CDR1 is MNHEY and CDR2 SVGEGT. Trimming removed 5 bases from V and 5 bases from J; junction bases left unmatched: 5.

As concerns this clone: This CDR3 is also generated by other DNA sequences in the sample. The V gene is TRBV15, the J gene TRBJ2-7, with D hard to call. The CDR3 runs 13 residues. Trimming left V 0 bases short and J 2 bases short, with 5 bases between. Germline-derived CDR1 and CDR2 are LNHNV and YYDKDF (reference sequence). The CDR3 spells CATSRDLAYEQYF. DNA for the CDR3: TGTGCCACCAGCAGAGATTTGGCCTACGAGCAGTACTTC.

V gene TRBV3-1 (or the pseudogene TRBV3-2) combines with J gene TRBJ2-1; 8 bases map to TRBD1. CDR1 and CDR2 (germline): LGHDT, YNNKEL (reference sequence). V lost 1 base and J lost 9; bases outside the gene matches: 8. The CDR3 is 15 amino acids. The CDR3 nucleotides are TGTGCCAGCAGCCAAGGGACAGGGTTTCGAGGTGAGCAGTTCTTC. Protein: CASSQGTGFRGEQFF.

The V and J genes are TRBV2 and TRBJ1-1; no definite D call. This CDR3 spans 13 amino acids. The ends were cut back, 6 bases at V and 1 base at J, with 9 bases in the middle. Per the germline V gene, CDR1 is SNHLY and CDR2 is FYNNEI. Here the CDR3 DNA reads TGTGCCAGCAGGGTCAGCCCGAACACTGAAGCTTTCTTT. It encodes CASRVSPNTEAFF.

Of note for this clone: A junction end diverges from the germline sequence, so it may reflect a read error. The CDR3 protein is CVISETVDYGYTF. CDR3 sequence (DNA): TGTGTCATCAGCGAGACAGTAGATTATGGCTACACCTTC. The chain has TRBV10-3 and TRBJ1-2, with D perhaps matching TRBD1 (5 bases). Germline CDR1 is ENHRY and CDR2 is SYGVKD. CDR3 length: 13 residues.

V gene TRBV18 combines with J gene TRBJ2-1, with 9 bases that match TRBD2. Germline CDR1 reads KGHSH; CDR2 reads LQKENI. J lost 6 bases, V lost 3 bases, and 12 bases had no gene match. The CDR3 loop spans 17 amino acids. The CDR3, as DNA: TGTGCCAGCTCACCCCCGGGGCCCGCGGGGGGGAGCAATGAGCAGTTCTTC. It translates to CASSPPGPAGGSNEQFF.